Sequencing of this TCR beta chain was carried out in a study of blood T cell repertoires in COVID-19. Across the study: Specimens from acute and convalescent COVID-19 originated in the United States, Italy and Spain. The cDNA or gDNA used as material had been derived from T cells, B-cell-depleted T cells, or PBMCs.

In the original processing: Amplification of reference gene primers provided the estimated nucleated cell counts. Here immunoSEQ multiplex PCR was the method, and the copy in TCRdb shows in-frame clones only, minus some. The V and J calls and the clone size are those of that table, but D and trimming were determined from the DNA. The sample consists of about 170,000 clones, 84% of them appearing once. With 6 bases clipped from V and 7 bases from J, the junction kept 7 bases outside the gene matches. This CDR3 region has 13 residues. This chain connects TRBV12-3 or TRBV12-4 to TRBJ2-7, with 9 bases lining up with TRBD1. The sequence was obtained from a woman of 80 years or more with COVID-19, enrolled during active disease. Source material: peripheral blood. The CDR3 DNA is TGTGCCAGCAGCGTGACAGGGGGTTATGAGCAGTACTTC. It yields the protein CASSVTGGYEQYF.